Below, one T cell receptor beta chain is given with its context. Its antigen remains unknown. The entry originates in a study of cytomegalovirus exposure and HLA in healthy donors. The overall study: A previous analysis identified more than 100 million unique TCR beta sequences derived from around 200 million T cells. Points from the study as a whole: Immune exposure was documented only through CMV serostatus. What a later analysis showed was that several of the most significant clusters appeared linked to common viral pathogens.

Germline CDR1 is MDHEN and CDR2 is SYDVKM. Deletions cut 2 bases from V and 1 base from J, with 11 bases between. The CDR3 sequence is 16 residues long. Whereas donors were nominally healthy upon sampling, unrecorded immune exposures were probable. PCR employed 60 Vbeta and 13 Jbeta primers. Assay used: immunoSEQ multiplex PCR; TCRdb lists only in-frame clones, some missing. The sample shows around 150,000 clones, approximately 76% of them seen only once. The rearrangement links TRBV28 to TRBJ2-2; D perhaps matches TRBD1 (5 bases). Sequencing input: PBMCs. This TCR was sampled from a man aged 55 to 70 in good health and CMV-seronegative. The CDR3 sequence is CASSLRGHQNTGELFF. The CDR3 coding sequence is TGTGCCAGCAGTTTAAGGGGCCACCAGAACACCGGGGAGCTGTTTTTT.